This is a list of T cell receptor beta chains from one sample in a study of OX40 agonist ivuxolimab in advanced cancers. This table comes from immunoSEQ multiplex PCR, and its TCRdb copy is limited to in-frame clones, with some not included. This sample carries some 34,000 clones, more than 70% of them seen once, and the ten largest clones take 9.5% to 15%. Sequencing was performed on CD4+ or CD8+ T cells sorted from blood, taken in a trial of the OX40 agonist ivuxolimab. The receptors were sampled from an adult with an advanced solid tumor such as melanoma, head and neck, liver or kidney cancer. Both conserved end residues are part of each CDR3. The D gene is left open where the match is weak. Size tells how often a clone was seen (once, few, many) or the class of an expanded clone, and some rows leave it out.

>NA|NA|TRBV7-9|TRBJ2-2
TGTGCCAGCAGCGGGTGGCGGGACATGGACACCGGGGAGCTGTTTTTT
CASSGWRDMDTGELFF
>NA|NA|TRBV6-5|TRBJ1-1
TGTGCCAGCAACGACAGGATGAACACTGAAGCTTTCTTT
CASNDRMNTEAFF
>NA|TRBD2|TRBV2|TRBJ2-7
TGTGCCAGCAGAAACGGGGGACTAGCGGACTACGAGCAGTACTTC
CASRNGGLADYEQYF
>NA|TRBD2|TRBV7-9|TRBJ2-7
TGTGCCAGCAGCTTGGGAGGGCCGCTCTACGAGCAGTACTTC
CASSLGGPLYEQYF
>NA|NA|TRBV7-2|TRBJ2-2
TGTGCCAGCAGCGGGGACTCAGGGGTCCCCGGGGAGCTGTTTTTT
CASSGDSGVPGELFF
>NA|NA|TRBV11-3|TRBJ1-2
TGTGCCAGCAGCCCCCCCTTGGAGCACACCTTC
CASSPPLEHTF
>NA|NA|TRBV7-3|TRBJ2-1
TGTGCCAGCAGCTTAGATTTAGGGGGTCTGAATGAGCAGTTCTTC
CASSLDLGGLNEQFF
>NA|NA|TRBV4-1|TRBJ2-7
TGCGCCAGCAGCTCTGCGGGATTCTACGAGCAGTACTTC
CASSSAGFYEQYF
>NA|NA|TRBV29-1|TRBJ2-1
TGCAGCGTAGGGTTTATAGGCTTGGATGAGCAGTTCTTC
CSVGFIGLDEQFF
>NA|NA|TRBV28|TRBJ2-7
TGTGCCAGCACCCCTTTAAGGCCTATGGGGGTCTACGAGCAGTACTTC
CASTPLRPMGVYEQYF
>NA|TRBD1|TRBV5-6|TRBJ1-1
TGTGCCAGCAGATCGGGACAGGGGAACTCTGAAGCTTTCTTT
CASRSGQGNSEAFF
>NA|TRBD2|TRBV4-2|TRBJ2-1
TGTGCCAGCAGCCAAACCGGGACTAGCGTTTACAATGAGCAGTTCTTC
CASSQTGTSVYNEQFF
>NA|TRBD2|TRBV4-2|TRBJ2-1
TGTGCCAGCAGCCAAGATCACCCGGGAGGGGGGTCTGATGAGCAGTTCTTC
CASSQDHPGGGSDEQFF
>NA|NA|TRBV5-4|TRBJ2-5
TGTGCCAGCAGCTTGGATTTCGGGGGTCATCAAGAGACCCAGTACTTC
CASSLDFGGHQETQYF
>NA|TRBD2|TRBV5-1|TRBJ2-1
TGCGCCAGCCCCCTCTGCGGGAGAAACGGGAATGAGCAGTTCTTC
CASPLCGRNGNEQFF
>NA|NA|TRBV28|TRBJ2-2
TGTGCCAGCAGTTTAAGGCTAGCCTTAAACACCGGGGAGCTGTTTTTT
CASSLRLALNTGELFF
>NA|NA|TRBV13|TRBJ2-7
TGTGCCAGCAGGTTGGGACCTTACTCTCTCGGGGAGCAGTACTTC
CASRLGPYSLGEQYF
>NA|NA|TRBV27|TRBJ2-1
TGTGCCAGCACGGGTGGCGCCTACAATGAGCAGTTCTTC
CASTGGAYNEQFF
>NA|NA|TRBV6-6|TRBJ1-1
TGTGCCAGTACCTCCGTCAATGAAGCTTTCTTT
CASTSVNEAFF
>NA|NA|TRBV2|TRBJ1-5
TGTGCCAGCAGAGGGGACGGTGCCTATAGCAATCAGCCCCAGCATTTT
CASRGDGAYSNQPQHF
>once|NA|TRBV6-5|TRBJ2-7
TGTGCCAGCAGTTACGGACCTTACGAGCAGTACTTC
CASSYGPYEQYF
>few|TRBD1|TRBV27|TRBJ1-2
TGTGCCAGGATGAAACAGGGGGCGATGCGAGGCTACACCTTC
CARMKQGAMRGYTF
>NA|NA|TRBV4-2|TRBJ2-1
TGTGCCAGCAGCCAAGTATACAATGAGCAGTTCTTC
CASSQVYNEQFF